This T cell receptor beta chain stems from a study of radiotherapy plus CTLA-4 blockade in lung cancer. Generated by immunoSEQ multiplex PCR, the TCRdb table keeps only in-frame clones and is missing some. Found here are some 62,000 clones, roughly 80% of them singletons; the top ten hold approximately 4.5%. Germline V lookup: CDR1 SEHNR, CDR2 FQNEAQ (reference sequence). This CDR3 is built from 14 residues. V lost 0 bases to trimming and J lost 8 bases, with 13 bases between them. Each patient with chemo-refractory metastatic non-small-cell lung cancer was treated with focal radiation plus CTLA-4 blockade using ipilimumab. This clone showed up just a few times. Antigen unknown. Study findings and constraints: Radiotherapy with ipilimumab was followed by blood expansion of tumor-derived clones.

The sample was peripheral blood, taken from a patient treated with radiotherapy plus ipilimumab. The sequence was collected from a human donor with non-small cell lung cancer who had a complete response to radiotherapy plus ipilimumab. The genes are TRBV7-9 and TRBJ1-1, with D hard to call. This CDR3 reads CASSLARAGPEAFF. The CDR3 coding sequence is TGTGCCAGCAGCTTAGCAAGGGCTGGGCCAGAAGCTTTCTTT.